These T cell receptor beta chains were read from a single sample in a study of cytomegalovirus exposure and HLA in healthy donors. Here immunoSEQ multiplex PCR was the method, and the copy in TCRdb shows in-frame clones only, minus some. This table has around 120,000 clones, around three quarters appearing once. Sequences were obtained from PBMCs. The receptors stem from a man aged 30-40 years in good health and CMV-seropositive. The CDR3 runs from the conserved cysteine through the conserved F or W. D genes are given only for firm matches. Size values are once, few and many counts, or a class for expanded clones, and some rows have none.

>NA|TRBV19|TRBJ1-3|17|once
TGTGCCAGTAAAAGGGCCCACCGCACAGGCTATAGAAACACCATATATTTT
CASKRAHRTGYRNTIYF
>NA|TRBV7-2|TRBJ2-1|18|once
TGTGCCAGCAGCTTATATCCCAACTTATTAGGGGCCTACAATGAGCAGTTCTTC
CASSLYPNLLGAYNEQFF
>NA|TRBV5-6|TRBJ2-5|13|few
TGTGCCAGCAGCTCCCCCCCGGGGAGGACCCAGTACTTC
CASSSPPGRTQYF
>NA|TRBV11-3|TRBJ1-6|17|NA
TGTGCCAGCAGCTTAGGGTCTGGGACTGATAGAATTCAACCCCTCCACTTT
CASSLGSGTDRIQPLHF
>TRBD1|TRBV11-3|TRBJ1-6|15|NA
TGTGCCAGCAGCACGGGGACAGGGGGAAATTCACCCCTCCACTTT
CASSTGTGGNSPLHF
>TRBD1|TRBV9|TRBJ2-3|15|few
TGTGCCAGCAGCGCCTCCGGGACAGGGTCAGATACGCAGTATTTT
CASSASGTGSDTQYF
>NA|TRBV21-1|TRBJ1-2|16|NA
TGTGCCAGCAGCAAATTTCGGACAGGGGACCGGTGGGGCTACACCTTC
CASSKFRTGDRWGYTF
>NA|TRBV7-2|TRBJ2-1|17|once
TGTGCCAGCAGCTTAGAAGGGGCAGGTCTTTCCTACAATGAGCAGTTCTTC
CASSLEGAGLSYNEQFF
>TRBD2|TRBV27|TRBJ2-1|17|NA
TGTGCCAGCAGCCGAGCCCCTAGCGGGTCCTCCTACAATGAGCAGTTCTTC
CASSRAPSGSSYNEQFF
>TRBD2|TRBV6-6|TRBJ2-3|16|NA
TGTGCCAGCACCCTGATCGGGGCGGGAGTATCAGATACGCAGTATTTT
CASTLIGAGVSDTQYF
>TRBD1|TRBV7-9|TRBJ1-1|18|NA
TGTTCCAGCAGCTCAGGGGGTACGACATGGGGTATGAACACTGAAGCTTTCTTT
CSSSSGGTTWGMNTEAFF
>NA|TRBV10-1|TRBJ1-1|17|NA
TGCGCCAGCAGTGAGGGGTTAAGTGGAGGGATGAACACTGAAGCTTTCTTT
CASSEGLSGGMNTEAFF
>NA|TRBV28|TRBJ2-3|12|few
TGTGCCAGCAGCCTACGGTTCGGTACGCAGTATTTT
CASSLRFGTQYF
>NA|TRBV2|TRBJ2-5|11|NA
TGTGCCAGCAGTCCTATAGGGGGCCAGTACTTC
CASSPIGGQYF
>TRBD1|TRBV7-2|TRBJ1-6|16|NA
TGTGCCAGCAGCCCTGGGGGGGACAGGGTTACTTCACCCCTCCACTTT
CASSPGGDRVTSPLHF
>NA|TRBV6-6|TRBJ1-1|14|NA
TGTGCCAGCAGTTACAGTCAGGGGAGCACTGAAGCTTTCTTT
CASSYSQGSTEAFF
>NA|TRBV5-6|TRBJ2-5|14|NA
TGTGCCAGCAGCTTGGGCAGGATCCAAGAGACCCAGTACTTC
CASSLGRIQETQYF
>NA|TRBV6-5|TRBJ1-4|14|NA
TGTGCCAGCAGTTACTCCTGGGGGGATGAAAAACTGTTTTTT
CASSYSWGDEKLFF
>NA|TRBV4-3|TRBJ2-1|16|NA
TGCGCCAGCAGCCAAGATATGGCAAACTCCTACAATGAGCAGTTCTTC
CASSQDMANSYNEQFF
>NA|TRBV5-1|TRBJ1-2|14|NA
TGCGCCAGCTCCTGGACGGGAGAAAACTATGGCTACACCTTC
CASSWTGENYGYTF
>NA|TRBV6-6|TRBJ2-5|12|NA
TGTGCCAGCTCCGTAGGGGTAGAGACCCAGTACTTC
CASSVGVETQYF
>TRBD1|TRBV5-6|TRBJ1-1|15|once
TGTGCCAGCAGTCAGGGGGCGCGGCCGAACACTGAAGCTTTCTTT
CASSQGARPNTEAFF
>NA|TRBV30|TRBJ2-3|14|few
TGTGCCTGGAGTGTAGGAGGGGGCAGGAATACGCAGTATTTT
CAWSVGGGRNTQYF
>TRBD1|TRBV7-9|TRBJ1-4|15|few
TGTTCCAGCAGCTTAGCAGACAGGGCTGGGGAAAAACTGTTTTTT
CSSSLADRAGEKLFF
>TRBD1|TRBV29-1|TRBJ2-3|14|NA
TGCAGCACCGGGGGGACAGGGGGCACAGATACGCAGTATTTT
CSTGGTGGTDTQYF
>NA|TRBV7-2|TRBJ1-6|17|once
TGTGCCAGCAGCGCAGACAACCGACCTATCTATAATTCACCCCTCCACTTT
CASSADNRPIYNSPLHF
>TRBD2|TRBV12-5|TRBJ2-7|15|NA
TGTGCTAGTGGTTTGGTACTAGCGGGGACCTACGAGCAGTACTTC
CASGLVLAGTYEQYF
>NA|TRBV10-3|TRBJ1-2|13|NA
TGTGCCATCACGACCGGACAGCTAGGTGGCTACACCTTC
CAITTGQLGGYTF
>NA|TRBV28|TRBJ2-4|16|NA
TGTGCCAGCAGTTTAACAGTTGCCTTAGCCAAAAACATTCAGTACTTC
CASSLTVALAKNIQYF
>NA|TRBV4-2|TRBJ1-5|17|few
TGTGCCAGCAGCCAAGGTGGGGGGGGTGGTGGCAATCAGCCCCAGCATTTT
CASSQGGGGGGNQPQHF
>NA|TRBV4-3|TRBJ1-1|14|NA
TGCGCCAGCAGCCAAGATCAGGGTAACACTGAAGCTTTCTTT
CASSQDQGNTEAFF
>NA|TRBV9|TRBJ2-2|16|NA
TGTGCCAGCAGCGTAGGGGGTAGCGGGAACACCGGGGAGCTGTTTTTT
CASSVGGSGNTGELFF
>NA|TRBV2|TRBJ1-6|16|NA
TGTGCCAGCAGTGCCCTAGGCACCATCTATAATTCACCCCTCCACTTT
CASSALGTIYNSPLHF
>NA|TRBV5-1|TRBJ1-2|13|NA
TGCGCCAGCAGCTTGGGGGCCCCGTATGGCTACACCTTC
CASSLGAPYGYTF
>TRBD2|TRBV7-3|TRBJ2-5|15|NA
TGTGCCAGCAGCTTACGCGGGGGAGAGAGAGAGACCCAGTACTTC
CASSLRGGERETQYF
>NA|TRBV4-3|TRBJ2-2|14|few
TGCGCCAGCAGCCTAGCGGGACAGGGCGGGGAGCTGTTTTTT
CASSLAGQGGELFF
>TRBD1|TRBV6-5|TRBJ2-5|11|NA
TGTGCCAGCAGCAGGGGGAGAAGCCAGTACTTC
CASSRGRSQYF
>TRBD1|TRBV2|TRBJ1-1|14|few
TGTGCCAGCAACTCAGGGGGGCTGAACACTGAAGCTTTCTTT
CASNSGGLNTEAFF
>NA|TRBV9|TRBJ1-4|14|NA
TGTGCCAGCAGCGTACAGGGTGGTGATGAAAAACTGTTTTTT
CASSVQGGDEKLFF
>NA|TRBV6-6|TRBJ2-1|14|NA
TGTGCCAGCACGCCAACACAGGGTAGGGTTGAGCAGTTCTTC
CASTPTQGRVEQFF
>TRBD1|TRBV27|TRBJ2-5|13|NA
TGTGCCAGCTCCGACAGGGTCCAAGAGACCCAGTACTTC
CASSDRVQETQYF
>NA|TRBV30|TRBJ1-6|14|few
TGTGCCTGGACTCCCAGCTCCTATAATTCACCCCTCCACTTT
CAWTPSSYNSPLHF
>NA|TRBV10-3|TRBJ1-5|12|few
TGTGCCATCAGTGAGACAAATCAGCCCCAGCATTTT
CAISETNQPQHF
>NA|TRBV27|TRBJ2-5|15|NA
TGTGCCAGCAGTTTTGCGCAGGGCAGGCAGGAGACCCAGTACTTC
CASSFAQGRQETQYF
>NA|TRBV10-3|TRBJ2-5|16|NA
TGTGCCATCAGTCCGGGGGACAGTTCCCTACAAGAGACCCAGTACTTC
CAISPGDSSLQETQYF
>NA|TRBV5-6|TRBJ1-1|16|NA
TGTGCCAGCAGCTTGGGGGCAGGGATAGAGAACACTGAAGCTTTCTTT
CASSLGAGIENTEAFF
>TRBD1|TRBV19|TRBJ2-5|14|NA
TGTGCCAGTAGTACGAACAGGGGGAAAGAGACCCAGTACTTC
CASSTNRGKETQYF
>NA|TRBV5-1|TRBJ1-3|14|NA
TGCGCCAGCAGCTTATCTAGCTCTGGAAACACCATATATTTT
CASSLSSSGNTIYF
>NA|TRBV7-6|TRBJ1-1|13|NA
TGTGCCAGCAGCTTGGGGGGTTTCACTGAAGCTTTCTTT
CASSLGGFTEAFF
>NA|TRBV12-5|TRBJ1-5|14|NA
TGTGCTAGTGGAACGGGGTATAGCAATCAGCCCCAGCATTTT
CASGTGYSNQPQHF
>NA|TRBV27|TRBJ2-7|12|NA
TGTGCCAGCAGTTACTTGGTGAATGAGCAGTACTTC
CASSYLVNEQYF
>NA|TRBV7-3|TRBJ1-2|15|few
TGTGCCAGCAGCCCGACGGGACTGACGAACTATGGCTACACCTTC
CASSPTGLTNYGYTF
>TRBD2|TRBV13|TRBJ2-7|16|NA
TGTGCCAGCAGCCAGCCTCTAGCGGGAGGTTTCTACGAGCAGTACTTC
CASSQPLAGGFYEQYF
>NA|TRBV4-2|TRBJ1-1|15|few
TGTGCCAGCAGCCAATTGGGAGAGCAGAACACTGAAGCTTTCTTT
CASSQLGEQNTEAFF
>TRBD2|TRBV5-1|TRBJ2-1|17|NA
TGCGCCAGCAGCCCCCGACTAGCGGGGGGCCCATTCAATGAGCAGTTCTTC
CASSPRLAGGPFNEQFF
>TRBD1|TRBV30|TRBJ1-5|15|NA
TGTGCCTGGAGTCCCTGGACAGGGGGCAATCAGCCCCAGCATTTT
CAWSPWTGGNQPQHF
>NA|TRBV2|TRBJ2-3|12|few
TGTGCCAGCAGAGGACAGAGCTATACGCAGTATTTT
CASRGQSYTQYF
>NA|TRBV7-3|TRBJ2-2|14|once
TGTGCCAGCAGCCCCTCACAGGGAGCCGGGGAGCTGTTTTTT
CASSPSQGAGELFF